These T cell receptor beta chains were read from a single sample in a study of control samples from healthy donors and cancer patients. Generated by immunoSEQ multiplex PCR, the TCRdb table keeps only in-frame clones and is missing some. The table has 65,000 to 95,000 clones, around 89% seen once. Sequencing was carried out using blood. These receptors were collected from a man between 50 and 59 years old in good health. Each CDR3 is given with its conserved first and last residue. A D gene is named only where the DNA matches it firmly. Not every row has a clone size; where given, it reads once, few, many or a size class.

DNA,CDR3,J,size,D,V
TGTGCCATCAGTGACTTAAGAGAGAACTACGAGCAGTACTTC,CAISDLRENYEQYF,TRBJ2-7,.,.,TRBV10-3
TGTGCCAGCAGCGAGGACGCAGCTAGCTCTGGGGCCAACGTCCTGACTTTC,CASSEDAASSGANVLTF,TRBJ2-6,.,.,TRBV9
TGTGCCTGGGCAGACCTCACAGGGGTCGCCCACGAGCAGTACTTC,CAWADLTGVAHEQYF,TRBJ2-7,.,TRBD1,TRBV30
TGTGCCAGCGGCCGGGGAGGGAACACTGAAGCTTTCTTT,CASGRGGNTEAFF,TRBJ1-1,.,.,TRBV6-5
TGTGCCAGCGGGAGCAGGGGGTCCTACAATGAGCAGTTCTTC,CASGSRGSYNEQFF,TRBJ2-1,few,TRBD1,TRBV2
TGTGCCAGCAGCCGAGGGGTGGGGACAGGGACAAGTACTTACCTCCTAATGGATGAAAAACTGTTTTTT,CASSRGVGTGTSTYLLMDEKLFF,TRBJ1-4,.,TRBD1,TRBV9
TGCGCCAGCAGCCAGGGACTAGAACCGATTATAGCCAAAAACATTCAGTACTTC,CASSQGLEPIIAKNIQYF,TRBJ2-4,.,TRBD2,TRBV5-1
TGTGCCAGCAGCTTAGTTCGGACAGGAAGGTCACCCCTCCACTTT,CASSLVRTGRSPLHF,TRBJ1-6,.,TRBD1,TRBV7-2
TGTGCCAGTAGTATTCGGAGTAATGAAAAACTGTTTTTT,CASSIRSNEKLFF,TRBJ1-4,.,.,TRBV19
TGTGCCAGTGGCAAATGGGCCGGGGAGCTGTTTTTT,CASGKWAGELFF,TRBJ2-2,few,.,TRBV19
TGTGCCTGGAGACTAGCGGGGGAGCAGTACTTC,CAWRLAGEQYF,TRBJ2-7,.,TRBD2,TRBV30
TGTGCCTCCGGAACCCCGCAGGGTTCTTTCCACGAGCAGTACTTC,CASGTPQGSFHEQYF,TRBJ2-7,.,.,TRBV27
TGTGCCATCAGAAGACTAGCGGGGGACGAGCAGTACTTC,CAIRRLAGDEQYF,TRBJ2-7,once,TRBD2,TRBV10-3
TGTGCCAGCAGCTTAGCAGGGGGTATCGGGAAAAACATTCAGTACTTC,CASSLAGGIGKNIQYF,TRBJ2-4,.,.,TRBV7-2
TGTGCCAGCAAAATCTCCTATAATTCACCCCTCCACTTT,CASKISYNSPLHF,TRBJ1-6,.,.,TRBV6-5
TGTGCCAGCAGCTTCGGGAACAGGGACACTGAAGCTTTCTTT,CASSFGNRDTEAFF,TRBJ1-1,.,.,TRBV7-9
TGTGCCAGTAGTATTCGGACGGGACTTGACAACTATGGCTACACCTTC,CASSIRTGLDNYGYTF,TRBJ1-2,.,.,TRBV19
TGTGCCAGCAGCTTAGAAGGTGTGGCGGGAAACACCATATATTTT,CASSLEGVAGNTIYF,TRBJ1-3,few,.,TRBV7-2
TGTGCCAGCAGTAGACAGGGTGGCACTGAAGCTTTCTTT,CASSRQGGTEAFF,TRBJ1-1,.,TRBD1,TRBV12-3/TRBV12-4
TGTGCCAGCAGCCAATCACAGGGTCGAAGACAGCCCCAGCATTTT,CASSQSQGRRQPQHF,TRBJ1-5,.,.,TRBV3-1/TRBV3-2
TGCGCCAGCAGCTTGTTTTCACAGAACACTGAAGCTTTCTTT,CASSLFSQNTEAFF,TRBJ1-1,.,.,TRBV5-1
TGTGCCAGTAGTATACAAGGGAACTATGGCTACACCTTC,CASSIQGNYGYTF,TRBJ1-2,.,.,TRBV19
TGCGCCAGCAGCCAGACTAGCGGGGGAACGGAAGAGCAGTACTTC,CASSQTSGGTEEQYF,TRBJ2-7,.,TRBD2,TRBV5-1
TGTGCCAGCAGTTGGTATAGCAATCAGCCCCAGCATTTT,CASSWYSNQPQHF,TRBJ1-5,.,.,TRBV12-3/TRBV12-4
TGTGCCAGTAGAAAGACAGTTAACTATGGCTACACCTTC,CASRKTVNYGYTF,TRBJ1-2,once,.,TRBV19
TGTGCCAGCTCACCCCAGCCCTATGGCTACACCTTC,CASSPQPYGYTF,TRBJ1-2,.,.,TRBV18
TGTGCCAGCAGTCCCATGACCCGAAGCCCCACTGAAGCTTTCTTT,CASSPMTRSPTEAFF,TRBJ1-1,once,.,TRBV27
TGTGCCAGCAGTTCTGGGTCTCTTAACTATGGCTACACCTTC,CASSSGSLNYGYTF,TRBJ1-2,.,.,TRBV27
TGTGCCAGCAAGTTCAGGGACATTCAGTACTTC,CASKFRDIQYF,TRBJ2-4,.,.,TRBV2
TGTGCCAGCAGCTTTTTTGGACAGAATAATTCACCCCTCCACTTT,CASSFFGQNNSPLHF,TRBJ1-6,.,.,TRBV5-4
TGCGCCAGCAGCACCGGAGGAATCACTGAAGCTTTCTTT,CASSTGGITEAFF,TRBJ1-1,.,.,TRBV5-1
TGTGCCAGCAGTTTAAGTGCGGGCACAGATACGCAGTATTTT,CASSLSAGTDTQYF,TRBJ2-3,.,.,TRBV27
TGTGCCAGCAGTGGCGGAGGATCTTATAATTCACCCCTCCACTTT,CASSGGGSYNSPLHF,TRBJ1-6,.,.,TRBV2
TGTGCCACCAGCAGAGATATTGGACGTAGCAATCAGCCCCAGCATTTT,CATSRDIGRSNQPQHF,TRBJ1-5,.,.,TRBV15
TGTGCCTGGAGTGTAGGTGGGGTAGCTTTCTTT,CAWSVGGVAFF,TRBJ1-1,.,.,TRBV30
TGTGCCAGCAGCCAAGGGGACAGGGGCTATCAAGAGACCCAGTACTTC,CASSQGDRGYQETQYF,TRBJ2-5,.,TRBD1,TRBV11-2
TGTGCCAGCAGCTCAAGACAGGGAGAAAAACTGTTTTTT,CASSSRQGEKLFF,TRBJ1-4,.,TRBD1,TRBV7-3
TGTGCCAGCAGCCAAGATACGTATCAGGGTCGAGTTGGAGATGGCTACACCTTC,CASSQDTYQGRVGDGYTF,TRBJ1-2,.,.,TRBV3-1/TRBV3-2
TGCGCCAGCAGCTCCGGGACAGGGGACCCCTACGAGCAGTACTTC,CASSSGTGDPYEQYF,TRBJ2-7,.,TRBD1,TRBV5-1
TGTGCCAGCAGCCAATTCTCGGGGGTTACCGGGGAGCTGTTTTTT,CASSQFSGVTGELFF,TRBJ2-2,.,.,TRBV3-1/TRBV3-2
TGTGCCCCGCAGAGGGGTCACACCATATATTTT,CAPQRGHTIYF,TRBJ1-3,.,.,TRBV25-1
TGCGCCACCCGGACAGGGACGCCCTACAATGAGCAGTTCTTC,CATRTGTPYNEQFF,TRBJ2-1,.,TRBD1,TRBV10-2
TGCAGCGCATATGATACCCCGAAGGGCGGGGCCTTT,CSAYDTPKGGAF,TRBJ1-1,once,.,TRBV29-1
TGTGCCAGCAGTTACACTAAGACAGAGCAGAAGAGCAATCAGCCCCAGCATTTT,CASSYTKTEQKSNQPQHF,TRBJ1-5,.,.,TRBV6-2/TRBV6-3
TGTGCCAGCGGTTCCGACCCACAGCTGCGCCCACATAGCTCCTACGAGCAGTACTTC,CASGSDPQLRPHSSYEQYF,TRBJ2-7,.,.,TRBV6-2/TRBV6-3
TGCGCCAGCAGCTTACAGACGGCGAGCTCCTACAATGAGCAGTTCTTC,CASSLQTASSYNEQFF,TRBJ2-1,once,.,TRBV5-1
TGTGCCAGCAGCGGGATCACGGAAGTGAACACTGAAGCTTTCTTT,CASSGITEVNTEAFF,TRBJ1-1,.,.,TRBV5-6
TGTGCCAGCAGCTTCGGGGCCGCCGGTCGCCAAGAGACCCAGTACTTC,CASSFGAAGRQETQYF,TRBJ2-5,.,.,TRBV7-6
TGTGCCAGCAGCTGGAAGGCAATTGAAGCTTTCTTT,CASSWKAIEAFF,TRBJ1-1,.,.,TRBV7-9
TGCGCCAGCAGCTTGGGACAGGGGTCCTATGGCTACACCTTC,CASSLGQGSYGYTF,TRBJ1-2,.,TRBD1,TRBV5-1